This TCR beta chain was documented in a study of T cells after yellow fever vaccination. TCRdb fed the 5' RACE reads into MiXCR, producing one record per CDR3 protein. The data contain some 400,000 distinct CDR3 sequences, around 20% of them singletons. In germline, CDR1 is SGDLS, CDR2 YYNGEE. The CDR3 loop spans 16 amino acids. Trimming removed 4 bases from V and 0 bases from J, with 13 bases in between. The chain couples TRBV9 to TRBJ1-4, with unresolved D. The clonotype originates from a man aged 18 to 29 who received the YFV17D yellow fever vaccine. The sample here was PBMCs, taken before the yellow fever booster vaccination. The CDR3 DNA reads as TGTGCCAGCAGCCCCCGAGGCAGAGCAACTAATGAAAAACTGTTTTTT. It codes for CASSPRGRATNEKLFF.